Included here is one T cell receptor (beta chain) sequence, with context. The antigen remains undetermined. J was trimmed by 5 bases and V by 6 bases; bases with no gene match: 9. Germline V gene data show CDR1 as ENHRY and CDR2 as SYGVKD. The CDR3 has 14 residues. The source of the sample is a study of shared clonotypes between healthy human individuals. Study details: Aged between 18 and 49, the donors were a couple of women and a few men. Whole-study findings and limits: Non-shared clonotypes were found to have lower generation probabilities than the clonotypes that were shared by all four of the sorted-subset donors. Naive subsets usually exceeded memory subsets in estimated richness.

The method was immunoSEQ multiplex PCR; TCRdb's version includes in-frame clones alone and lacks a portion of them. The profile shows millions of clones, around nine tenths of them singletons. The J gene is TRBJ1-2, the V gene TRBV10-3, with 7 positions matching TRBD1. Sequences were obtained from naive CD4+ T cells sorted from blood. Subset in this sample: CD45RA+ positively selected. The TCR comes from a man aged 18 to 35 in good health. The DNA for the CDR3 is TGTGCCATCAGGGAGGGGGCTGTAATGTATGGCTACACCTTC. Protein: CAIREGAVMYGYTF.